The rows below give T cell receptor beta chains drawn from one sample of a study of cytomegalovirus exposure and HLA in healthy donors. Clones were read by immunoSEQ multiplex PCR, and TCRdb kept only the in-frame ones, dropping some. The sample consists of some 180,000 clones, approximately 84% of them appearing once. Sequenced material: PBMCs. The source of these receptors is a girl between 10 and 17 years old in good health and CMV-seropositive. The CDR3 runs from the conserved cysteine through the conserved F or W. A D gene is named only where the DNA matches it firmly. Only some rows state a clone size, as once, few, many or a class for expanded clones.

clone_size | d_call | j_call | v_call | cdr3_nt | cdr3_aa
NA | NA | TRBJ2-5 | TRBV15 | TGTGCCACCACCCGGCAGGGTGAGACCCAGTACTTC | CATTRQGETQYF
NA | NA | TRBJ2-3 | TRBV6-6 | TGTGCCAGCAGTTACCCAGGGGGGCTCCCTGGGCAGTATTTT | CASSYPGGLPGQYF
NA | NA | TRBJ2-7 | TRBV5-1 | TGCGCCAGCAGCTTGGCGGGGGTCTCCTACGAGCAGTACTTC | CASSLAGVSYEQYF
NA | TRBD2 | TRBJ2-2 | TRBV7-8 | TGTGCCAGCAGCTTCATGGTAGCGGGAGGGGACACCGGGGAGCTGTTTTTT | CASSFMVAGGDTGELFF
NA | NA | TRBJ2-7 | TRBV6-5 | TGTGCCAGCAAGCCGGAAGGCGGACTCTCCTACGAGCAGTACTTC | CASKPEGGLSYEQYF
NA | NA | TRBJ1-2 | TRBV16 | TGTGCCAGCAGCTCTGAAATCCGGGCCGGCGTCGGGGGGGACTATGGCTACACCTTC | CASSSEIRAGVGGDYGYTF
few | TRBD2 | TRBJ2-3 | TRBV7-6 | TGTGCCAGCAGCCGGTGGACTAGCGGGAACACAGATACGCAGTATTTT | CASSRWTSGNTDTQYF
NA | TRBD2 | TRBJ2-2 | TRBV6-5 | TGTGCCAGCACCTCGGGAGGGACGAGCACCGGGGAGCTGTTTTTT | CASTSGGTSTGELFF
NA | NA | TRBJ1-2 | TRBV7-9 | TGTGCCAGCAGCTTAGAGTGGGACACCTATGGCTACACCTTC | CASSLEWDTYGYTF
NA | TRBD2 | TRBJ2-7 | TRBV4-1 | TGCGCCAGCAGCAAGACTAGCAAAACCTACGAGCAGTACTTC | CASSKTSKTYEQYF
few | NA | TRBJ1-2 | TRBV2 | TGTGCCACTTCAACAGGGCCCTATGGCTACACCTTC | CATSTGPYGYTF
NA | NA | TRBJ1-4 | TRBV27 | TGTGCCAGCAGTTTTGCCGGTAATGAAAAACTGTTTTTT | CASSFAGNEKLFF
NA | TRBD1 | TRBJ1-4 | TRBV7-9 | TGTGCCAGCAGCTCGGGACAGGGGGCAACTAATGAAAAACTGTTTTTT | CASSSGQGATNEKLFF
NA | NA | TRBJ1-2 | TRBV2 | TGTGCCAGCAGTGCCGAGGGTGGCTACACCTTC | CASSAEGGYTF
NA | NA | TRBJ2-1 | TRBV5-1 | TGCGCCAGCAGCTCCGGCGGGGACGTCTACAATGAGCAGTTCTTC | CASSSGGDVYNEQFF
NA | NA | TRBJ1-1 | TRBV25-1 | TGTGCCAGCAGTGAGGGGCCTGAAGCTTTCTTT | CASSEGPEAFF
NA | NA | TRBJ2-7 | TRBV27 | TGTGCCAGCAGTTTCATCCTAGCAGTGGTTCACGAGCAGTACTTC | CASSFILAVVHEQYF
NA | NA | TRBJ2-3 | TRBV15 | TGTGCCACCAGCAGAGTTCAGCGTAGCACAGATACGCAGTATTTT | CATSRVQRSTDTQYF
NA | NA | TRBJ1-2 | TRBV13 | TGTGCCAGCAGCTTAACGGGGAACTATGGCTACACCTTC | CASSLTGNYGYTF
NA | NA | TRBJ2-1 | TRBV2 | TGTGCCAGCAGTGTAAGCGGAAGCACCTACAATGAGCAGTTCTTC | CASSVSGSTYNEQFF
NA | NA | TRBJ1-2 | TRBV10-3 | TGTGCCATCAGTGGAGAAAATGGCTACACCTTC | CAISGENGYTF
NA | TRBD1 | TRBJ1-5 | TRBV4-2 | TGTGCCAGCAGCCAAGGTGGATTGGACAGGGGGAATCAGCCCCAGCATTTT | CASSQGGLDRGNQPQHF
NA | TRBD2 | TRBJ2-7 | TRBV10-3 | TGTGCCATCCGGCCTAGCGGGAGCTACGAGCAGTACTTC | CAIRPSGSYEQYF
NA | NA | TRBJ1-2 | TRBV5-4 | TGTGCCAGCAGCGTTCCAGGGGCGGGCGGCTACACCTTC | CASSVPGAGGYTF